The 30 T cell receptor beta chains given below trace back to one sample, sequenced in a study of post-analysis software for immune sequencing data. General study points: A few TRBV segments, TRBV5-6, TRBV5-1 and TRBV20-1 among them, were found more frequent in patients than controls.

Antigens of these TCRs are unknown. Unique molecular identifiers had been added to the TCR beta cDNA libraries. MiXCR, applied by TCRdb to the PCR reads, yields one record per CDR3 protein. The sample has about 260,000 distinct CDR3 sequences, less than 40% seen once; the top ten hold around 5.2%. Sequenced: blood. These receptors were obtained from a girl aged 10-17 years with multiple sclerosis.

This clonotype was seen many times. This chain connects TRBV5-1 to TRBJ2-1; 9 nucleotides align to TRBD1. J gave up 9 bases and V 3 bases, and 7 bases lay outside the gene matches. Germline CDR1 SGHRS, CDR2 YFSETQ. This CDR3 spans 14 amino acids. The CDR3 coding sequence is TGCGCCAGCAGCTCCGGGACAGGGCCGGCTGAGCAGTTCTTC. Protein product: CASSSGTGPAEQFF. Full variable domain (outside the CDR3, taken from reference TRBV5-1 and TRBJ2-1): KAGVTQTPRYLIKTRGQQVTLSCSPISGHRSVSWYQQTPGQGLQFLFEYFSETQRNKGNFPGRFSGRQFSNSRSEMNVSTLELGDSALYLCASSSGTGPAEQFFGPGTRLTVL.

A remark on this clonotype: At one end, the junction sequence differs from germline, possibly due to a read error. The V call is TRBV20-1, the J call TRBJ1-2; D unclear. Per the germline V gene, CDR1 is DFQATT and CDR2 is SNEGSKA (reference sequence). This CDR3 contains 15 residues. The CDR3 nucleotides are TGTAGTGCTAATAACCCGGCCGGGGTTAGTCTTGGCTACACCTTC. As protein: CSANNPAGVSLGYTF.

The CDR3 here is CASSSALYEQYF. CDR3 DNA: TGTGCCAGCAGCTCCGCCCTCTACGAGCAGTACTTC. The chain joins TRBV7-2 to TRBJ2-7; D is uncertain. The CDR3 length is 12 residues. CDR1 and CDR2 from the germline V gene are SGHTA and FQGNSA. Trimming cost V 4 bases and J 3 bases, with 7 bases left between them.

This clonotype has ten or more counts. The chain combines TRBV7-3 with TRBJ2-3; the match to TRBD1 covers 8 bases. The CDR3 totals 14 residues. Trimming cost V 2 bases and J 6 bases; bases outside gene matches: 4. From germline, CDR1 is SGHTA and CDR2 FQGTGA. The CDR3 nucleotides are TGTGCCAGCAGCTTACTCGGGACAGGCGATACGCAGTATTTT. This encodes CASSLLGTGDTQYF.

This clonotype was recorded many times. The chain joins TRBV5-1 to TRBJ2-3, with TRBD2 as a possible D gene (6 bases). CDR1 is SGHRS, CDR2 YFSETQ, per germline. There are 14 residues in the CDR3. The V and J ends lost 3 bases and 4 bases respectively, with 12 bases between them. CDR3 sequence reads: CASSSDPGADTQYF. The CDR3, as DNA: TGCGCCAGCAGCTCGGACCCGGGGGCAGATACGCAGTATTTT. Complete variable domain (other parts from reference TRBV5-1 and TRBJ2-3): KAGVTQTPRYLIKTRGQQVTLSCSPISGHRSVSWYQQTPGQGLQFLFEYFSETQRNKGNFPGRFSGRQFSNSRSEMNVSTLELGDSALYLCASSSDPGADTQYFGPGTRLTVL.

On this clonotype itself: A much larger clone lies a single base off, so this may be a read error. The chain has TRBV10-3 and TRBJ2-7; possibly TRBD2 for D (6 bases). The end of the DNA fits TRBJ2-5 better, so the J call may be wrong. The CDR3 length is 13 residues. Germline CDR1 ENHRY, CDR2 SYGVKD. The CDR3: CAIRGVGGGTQYF. The CDR3 DNA sequence: TGTGCCATCAGGGGAGTCGGGGGAGGGACCCAGTACTTC.

The V call is TRBV4-1, the J call TRBJ1-2; D unresolved. V was pared by 4 bases and J by 3 bases, with 15 bases between. This CDR3 is 15 amino acids long. Germline values: CDR1 MGHRA, CDR2 YSYEKL. In nucleotides, the CDR3 is TGCGCCAGCAGCCTTTCGAGGTCTCCGGACTATGGCTACACCTTC. Translating gives CASSLSRSPDYGYTF.

This clonotype was found many times. The chain joins TRBV3-1 to TRBJ2-1; 8 bases map to TRBD1. In germline, CDR1 is LGHDT, CDR2 YNNKEL (reference sequence). With 1 base clipped from V and 3 bases from J, the junction kept 2 bases outside the gene matches. The CDR3 extends over 15 amino acids. The CDR3, as DNA: TGTGCCAGCAGCCAAGCTGACAGGGGCTACAATGAGCAGTTCTTC. Translated, it gives CASSQADRGYNEQFF.

This clonotype was seen repeatedly, ten times or more. V gene TRBV6-2 or TRBV6-3 combines with J gene TRBJ2-1, with TRBD2 matching over 12 bases. V lost 5 bases and J lost 9; bases outside the gene matches: 11. This CDR3 region has 16 residues. Germline V gene sequence: CDR1 MNHEY, CDR2 SVGEGT. CDR3 nucleotides: TGTGCCAGCAGTAAACAACAGACTAGCGGGAGAGGTGAGCAGTTCTTC. Translating gives CASSKQQTSGRGEQFF.

Many counts were recorded for this clonotype. V and J are TRBV11-1 and TRBJ2-4, with D perhaps matching TRBD2 (6 bases). The CDR3 contains 15 residues. Trimming took off 4 bases at V and 7 bases at J, with 17 bases between the two ends. Germline CDR1 SGHAT, CDR2 FQDESV (reference sequence). The CDR3 loop is CASSSTRDWKNIQYF. CDR3 nucleotide sequence: TGTGCCAGCAGCTCTACAAGGGACTGGAAGAACATTCAGTACTTC.

With respect to this clonotype: A much larger clone sits a single nucleotide away, making a read error possible. The rearrangement uses TRBV9 and TRBJ1-1; D gene unclear. Trimming took off 3 bases at V and 4 bases at J, with 10 bases between the two ends. The length of the CDR3 is 13 residues. The germline CDR1 and CDR2 sequences are SGDLS and YYNGEE. CDR3 in amino acids: CASSAPPLTEAFF. The CDR3 DNA sequence: TGTGCCAGCAGCGCCCCCCCCCTCACTGAAGCTTTCTTT. Complete variable domain (other parts from reference TRBV9 and TRBJ1-1): DSGVTQTPKHLITATGQRVTLRCSPRSGDLSVYWYQQSLDQGLQFLIQYYNGEERAKGNILERFSAQQFPDLHSELNLSSLELGDSALYFCASSAPPLTEAFFGQGTRLTVV.

The chain recombines TRBV7-6 with TRBJ2-5, with 8 bases lining up with TRBD1. Germline assignment: CDR1 SGHVS and CDR2 FNYEAQ. The CDR3 totals 13 residues. V trimming: 5 bases; J trimming: 7 bases; junction bases outside the gene matches: 6. In DNA form, the CDR3 reads TGTGCCAGCAGCAAGGGACAGGAGGTGACCCAGTACTTC. This encodes CASSKGQEVTQYF.

The chain recombines TRBV10-2 with TRBJ2-7, with D possibly matching TRBD2 (6 bases). The V end was cut by 5 bases, the J end by 7 bases, with 18 bases between. Germline CDR1 and CDR2: WSHSY and SAAADI. The CDR3 length is 14 residues. The CDR3, as DNA: TGCGCCAGCAGTCCAACTAGCTCCGGGCGGGAGCAGTACTTC. It translates to CASSPTSSGREQYF.

This clonotype came up many times. This rearrangement joins TRBV12-3 or TRBV12-4 to TRBJ2-5; D remains ambiguous. This CDR3 comprises 14 residues. V lost 2 bases and J lost 1, with 8 bases in between. CDR3: CASSLNNPQETQYF. DNA for the CDR3: TGTGCCAGCAGTTTAAATAACCCCCAAGAGACCCAGTACTTC.

The gene calls are TRBV12-3 or TRBV12-4 and TRBJ2-3, with D perhaps TRBD1 (6 bases). This CDR3 region has 15 residues. The V and J ends lost 3 bases and 2 bases respectively, with 12 bases between them. This CDR3 reads CASSFRQAPTDTQYF. CDR3 in DNA: TGTGCCAGCAGTTTTCGACAGGCACCCACAGATACGCAGTATTTT.

At least ten counts were recorded for this clonotype. The chain recombines TRBV6-1 with TRBJ2-5; 9 bases are a match to TRBD2. CDR1 MNHNS and CDR2 SASEGT come from the germline V gene. Unmatched junction bases numbered 2, after V lost 5 bases and J lost 4 bases. This CDR3 comprises 13 residues. CDR3 sequence (DNA): TGTGCCAGCAGTCCGGGACTAGCAGAGACCCAGTACTTC. It yields the protein CASSPGLAETQYF.

A few counts support this clonotype. The rearrangement uses TRBV5-1 and TRBJ2-4, with a tentative D call TRBD1 (5 bases). Germline V gene data show CDR1 as SGHRS and CDR2 as YFSETQ. Trimming removed 7 bases from V and 5 bases from J, with 10 bases in between. This CDR3 comprises 12 residues. DNA for the CDR3: TGCGCCAGCCGCGGCAGGGAAAACATTCAGTACTTC. Its protein is CASRGRENIQYF.

This clonotype was observed at least ten times. V usage is TRBV3-1 and J usage is TRBJ2-3, with D perhaps given as TRBD1 or TRBD2 (5 bases each). The CDR3 runs 15 residues. V dropped 1 base and J dropped 5 bases, with 13 bases sitting between them. Germline assignment: CDR1 LGHDT and CDR2 YNNKEL (reference sequence). The CDR3 loop reads CASSQVRDQGDTQYF. For the CDR3, the DNA is TGTGCCAGCAGCCAAGTTCGGGACCAGGGAGATACGCAGTATTTT.

Comments on this clonotype: This may come from a read error, since a much larger clone is one base off. The CDR3 is CASSARGRRNEQFF. The CDR3 coding sequence is TGTGCCAGCAGTGCACGGGGGAGGAGAAATGAGCAGTTCTTC. The chain joins TRBV2 to TRBJ2-1, with D tentatively TRBD2 (6 bases). The CDR3 is 14 residues long. The V and J ends lost 4 bases and 7 bases respectively, with 14 bases between them. Germline CDR1 and CDR2: SNHLY and FYNNEI. Complete variable domain (other parts from reference TRBV2 and TRBJ2-1): EPEVTQTPSHQVTQMGQEVILRCVPISNHLYFYWYRQILGQKVEFLVSFYNNEISEKSEIFDDQFSVERPDGSNFTLKIRSTKLEDSAMYFCASSARGRRNEQFFGPGTRLTVL.

This clonotype was detected a few times. CDR3 coding DNA: TGCAGTGCTAGAGCGGGGGCGCGGATTGAAGCTTTCTTT. This encodes CSARAGARIEAFF. This chain links TRBV20-1 with TRBJ1-1; a weak D match, TRBD1 (6 bases). V was clipped by 1 base and J by 7 bases, with 13 bases between them. This CDR3 is 13 amino acids long. Germline V gene lookup returns CDR1 DFQATT and CDR2 SNEGSKA (reference sequence).

Comments on this clonotype: A much more abundant neighbour one base away suggests this may be a read error. The chain links TRBV20-1 to TRBJ2-1; no reliable D call. Matching the DNA end better, TRBJ2-7 makes the J call doubtful. Germline-derived CDR1 and CDR2 are DFQATT and SNEGSKA (reference sequence). This CDR3 comprises 14 residues. The CDR3 DNA reads as TGCAGTGGCGTTTTGCTAGGTTCCTACAATGAGCAGTACTTC. It specifies CSGVLLGSYNEQYF.

The chain recombines TRBV6-1 with TRBJ2-3; TRBD2 aligns across 7 bases. The CDR3 runs to 17 residues. Unmatched junction bases numbered 16, after V lost 7 bases and J lost 3 bases. The germline gives CDR1 MNHNS, CDR2 SASEGT. In DNA form, the CDR3 reads TGTGCCAGCACCCCCGTCTTTGGGGGGGAAGGGACAGATACGCAGTATTTT. Protein sequence: CASTPVFGGEGTDTQYF.

This clonotype was counted between two and nine times. The CDR3 region is CATSRDLSSGELFF. CDR3 in DNA: TGTGCCACCAGCAGAGATCTCAGCAGCGGGGAGCTGTTTTTT. The chain has TRBV15 and TRBJ2-2; D is unclear. The V gene lost 0 bases and the J gene lost 7 bases, with 9 bases spanning the gap. CDR3 length equals 14 residues. From germline, CDR1 is LNHNV and CDR2 YYDKDF (reference sequence).

As concerns this clonotype: This may come from a read error, since a much larger clone is one base off. In DNA form, the CDR3 reads TGTGCCACCGGAAGTAGGGACATTCGGTACTTC. Protein sequence: CATGSRDIRYF. The chain has TRBV27 and TRBJ2-4; weak D call: TRBD1 (6 bases). Germline CDR1 reads MNHEY; CDR2 reads SMNVEV (reference sequence). CDR3 length equals 11 residues.

J is TRBJ1-1 and V is TRBV20-1; 12 bases align to TRBD1. CDR3 length equals 14 residues. The V segment lost 3 bases and the J segment 6 bases; nucleotides outside the gene matches: 5. Germline lookup yields CDR1 DFQATT and CDR2 SNEGSKA (reference sequence). The CDR3 DNA reads TGCAGTGCTAGGGGACAGGGGGCTCGTCCTGAAGCTTTCTTT. Its translation: CSARGQGARPEAFF.

This clonotype was detected many times. V gene TRBV29-1 combines with J gene TRBJ2-1; a weak D match, TRBD2 (6 bases). Trimming took off 7 bases at V and 8 bases at J, with 12 bases between the two ends. The germline CDR1 and CDR2 sequences are SQVTM and ANQGSEA. The CDR3 extends over 11 amino acids. For the CDR3, the DNA is TGCAGCGCCCCCCGGGGGTATGAGCAGTTCTTC. It is translated as CSAPRGYEQFF.

This sequence joins TRBV28 and TRBJ1-3; D possibly corresponds to TRBD1 (5 bases). Trimming cost V 2 bases and J 0 bases, with 14 bases left between them. This CDR3 is built from 17 residues. The germline V gene encodes CDR1 MDHEN and CDR2 SYDVKM. In DNA, the CDR3 is TGTGCCAGCAGTTTAGTCCCAGGGACCTACTCTGGAAACACCATATATTTT. Amino acids: CASSLVPGTYSGNTIYF.

The chain combines TRBV20-1 with TRBJ1-5, with no clear D. V was cut by 1 base and J by 5 bases, with 6 bases left in between. The CDR3 extends over 12 amino acids. The germline V gene encodes CDR1 DFQATT and CDR2 SNEGSKA (reference sequence). The CDR3 nucleotides are TGCAGTGCTAGAGGCGGGGATCAGCCCCAGCATTTT. This encodes CSARGGDQPQHF.

A remark on this clonotype: This clone may be a read error of a much larger clone one base away. The chain employs TRBV6-6 and TRBJ2-5; D gene ambiguous. Germline CDR1 reads MNHNY; CDR2 reads SVGAGI (reference sequence). The CDR3 extends over 11 amino acids. CDR3 nucleotides: TGTGCCGGCAGTTACTCGGGCGTGCAGTACTTC. It codes for CAGSYSGVQYF.

This chain links TRBV2 with TRBJ1-2, with D unclear. Germline CDR1 reads SNHLY; CDR2 reads FYNNEI. V shed 2 bases and J shed 5 bases, with 24 bases lying between them. The CDR3 is made up of 18 amino acids. The CDR3 loop reads CASSEWPQLVQLWYGYTF. The CDR3 coding sequence is TGTGCCAGCAGTGAATGGCCCCAATTAGTTCAGCTTTGGTATGGCTACACCTTC.